One T cell receptor beta chain is described in this entry. Its target is not known. This entry is derived from a study of T cell repertoires in cytomegalovirus infection. Whole-study results and caveats: HLA-C-restricted, CMV-specific TCR beta clonotypes were dominant ex vivo.

Each CDR3 protein gets one entry after TCRdb re-called the reads with MiXCR. The sample records hundreds of thousands of distinct CDR3 sequences, roughly 31% being singletons. The germline gives CDR1 SGHDN, CDR2 FVKESK. This CDR3 region has 13 residues. V gave up 3 bases and J gave up 2 bases, with 8 bases separating them. The material sequenced was cultured CD8+ T cells from PBMCs, taken from culture after CMV antigen stimulation. The clonotype comes from a human donor in good health (CMV status not recorded). Some clones in this sample may be carry-over from other donors' samples. This chain links TRBV14 with TRBJ2-7; D gene ambiguous. This chain's CDR3 is CASSQAATYEQYV. The DNA of the CDR3 is TGTGCCAGCAGCCAGGCCGCCACCTACGAGCAGTACGTC.